The entry that follows covers one T cell receptor beta chain sequence. Its cognate antigen is unknown. At one of its ends the junction is not consistent with the germline gene, which may arise from a read error. For each extraction, RNA and DNA were obtained together from about 19-30 mg of unsorted bulk tissue. All tumor samples contained more than 90% viable tumor cells. The authors made TCR beta cDNA from roughly 480 ng total RNA with a constant-region primer. What produced the TCR beta libraries was three nested multiplex PCR rounds using slightly modified ARM-PCR. A C-beta reverse primer was combined with TRBV1-TRBV30 forward primers in the first two PCR rounds, and each round had around 11 cycles. TCRdb independently ran MiXCR on the multiplex PCR reads; one entry per CDR3 protein. The sample lists 30,000 to 40,000 distinct CDR3 sequences, just under 75% occurring once. The record originates from a study of tumor-infiltrating lymphocytes in primary liver carcinoma.

CDR1 is SQVTM and CDR2 is ANQGSEA in the germline V gene. The CDR3 sequence is 14 residues long. Study-wide results and limits: Representation across all five tumor regions was limited to only about 7.5-24% of top clones. Pairs comparing tumor with adjacent tissue or blood overlapped less than pairs drawn from tumor regions.

The TCR was taken from a man in his forties with primary liver carcinoma and hepatitis B virus infection. Sequences were obtained from liver tumor tissue from sampling region 4. Sample subset: tumor region T4, right-lateral pole. The chain is built from TRBV29-1 and TRBJ1-2; D gene unclear. CDR3 sequence: CRVKFGLSIYGYNF. The DNA of the CDR3 is TGCAGGGTTAAGTTTGGACTGTCGATCTATGGCTACAACTTC. The full variable domain, with the rest looked up from reference TRBV29-1 and TRBJ1-2, is SAVISQKPSRDICQRGTSLTIQCQVDSQVTMMFWYRQQPGQSLTLIATANQGSEATYESGFVIDKFPISRPNLTFSTLTVSNMSPEDSSIYLCRVKFGLSIYGYNFGSGTRLTVV.